This T cell receptor (beta chain) is from a study of cytomegalovirus exposure and HLA in healthy donors. With regard to this clone: Its antigen remains unknown.

The method was immunoSEQ multiplex PCR; TCRdb's version includes in-frame clones alone and lacks a portion of them. The sample records some 43,000 clones, about 94% being singletons. There are 19 residues in the CDR3. Trimming took 3 bases from V and 1 from J; bases not matched to a gene: 14. CDR1 and CDR2 (germline): MNHEY, SMNVEV (reference sequence). Study-level findings and limits: Associated with cytomegalovirus, according to the listing, were some 150 TCR beta chains. Most TCR sequences were seen very rarely across donors, but some public TCRs occurred in many. A later analysis found first-cohort TCR clusters tended to co-occur in the roughly 120 validation repertoires.

V is TRBV27 and J is TRBJ2-3, with 9 positions matching TRBD2. Sequences were obtained from PBMCs. The source of this sequence is a man between 18 and 29 years old in good health and CMV-seronegative. In DNA, the CDR3 is TGTGCCAGCAGTTTTGGTTTGGCGGGAGGGCCGCGGGGCACAGATACGCAGTATTTT. It codes for CASSFGLAGGPRGTDTQYF.